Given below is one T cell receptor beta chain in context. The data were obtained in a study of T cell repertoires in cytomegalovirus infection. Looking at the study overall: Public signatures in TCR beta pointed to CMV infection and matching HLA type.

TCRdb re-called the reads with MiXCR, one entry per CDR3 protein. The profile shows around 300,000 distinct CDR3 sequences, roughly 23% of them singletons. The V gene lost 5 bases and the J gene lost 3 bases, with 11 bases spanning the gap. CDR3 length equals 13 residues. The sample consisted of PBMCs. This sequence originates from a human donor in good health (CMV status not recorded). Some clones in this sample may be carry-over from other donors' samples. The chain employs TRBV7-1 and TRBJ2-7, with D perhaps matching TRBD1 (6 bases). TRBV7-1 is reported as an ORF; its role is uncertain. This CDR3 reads CASSPGTYYEQYF. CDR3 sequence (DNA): TGTGCCAGCAGCCCCGGGACATACTACGAGCAGTACTTC.